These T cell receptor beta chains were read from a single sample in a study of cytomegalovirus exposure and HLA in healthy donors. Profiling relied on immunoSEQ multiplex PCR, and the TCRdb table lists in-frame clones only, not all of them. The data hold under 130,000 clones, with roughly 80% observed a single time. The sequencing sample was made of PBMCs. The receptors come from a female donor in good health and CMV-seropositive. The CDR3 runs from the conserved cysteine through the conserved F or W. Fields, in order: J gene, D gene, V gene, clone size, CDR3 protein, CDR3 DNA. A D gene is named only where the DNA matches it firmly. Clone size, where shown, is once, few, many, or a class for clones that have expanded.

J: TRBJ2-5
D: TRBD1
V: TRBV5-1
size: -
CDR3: CASSFTGTGLQETQYF
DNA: TGCGCCAGCAGCTTCACTGGGACAGGTCTCCAAGAGACCCAGTACTTC

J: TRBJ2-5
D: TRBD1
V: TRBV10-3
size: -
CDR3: CAITPDREETQYF
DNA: TGTGCCATCACGCCGGACAGGGAAGAGACCCAGTACTTC

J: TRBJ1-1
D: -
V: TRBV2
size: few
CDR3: CASSAGGFTEAFF
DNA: TGTGCCAGCAGTGCCGGGGGTTTTACTGAAGCTTTCTTT

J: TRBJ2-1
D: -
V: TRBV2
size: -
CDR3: CASSPSRVSYNEQFF
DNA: TGTGCCAGCAGTCCTAGCCGAGTCTCCTACAATGAGCAGTTCTTC

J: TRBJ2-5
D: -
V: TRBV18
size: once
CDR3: CASSPPGVPSPATQYF
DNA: TGTGCCAGCTCACCACCGGGAGTCCCATCGCCAGCGACCCAGTACTTC

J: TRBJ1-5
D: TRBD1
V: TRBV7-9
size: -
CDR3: CSSSLVFSGGHDSNQPQHF
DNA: TGTTCCAGCAGCTTAGTTTTCTCAGGGGGCCATGATAGCAATCAGCCCCAGCATTTT

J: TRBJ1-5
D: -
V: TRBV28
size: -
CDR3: CASTTMWNQPQHF
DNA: TGTGCCAGCACCACAATGTGGAATCAGCCCCAGCATTTT

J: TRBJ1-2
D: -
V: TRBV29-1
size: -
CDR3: CSVELRDGYTF
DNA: TGCAGCGTTGAACTTCGGGATGGCTACACCTTC

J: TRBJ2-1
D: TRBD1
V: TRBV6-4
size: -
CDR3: CASRRDRESREQFF
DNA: TGTGCCAGCAGACGGGACAGGGAATCTAGGGAGCAGTTCTTC

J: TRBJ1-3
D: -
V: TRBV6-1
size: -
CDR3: CASSEDRSPGNTIYF
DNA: TGTGCCAGCAGTGAAGATCGTAGTCCCGGAAACACCATATATTTT

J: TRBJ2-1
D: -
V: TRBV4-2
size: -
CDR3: CASSQDGIANEQFF
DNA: TGTGCCAGCAGCCAAGACGGGATAGCGAATGAGCAGTTCTTC

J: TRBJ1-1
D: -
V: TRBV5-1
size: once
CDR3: CASSYKGGAAFPEAFF
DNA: TGCGCCAGCAGCTACAAAGGGGGGGCCGCGTTCCCTGAAGCTTTCTTT

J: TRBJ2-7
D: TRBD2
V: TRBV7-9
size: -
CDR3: CASSPTSARYEQYF
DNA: TGTGCCAGCAGCCCGACTAGCGCGAGGTACGAGCAGTACTTC

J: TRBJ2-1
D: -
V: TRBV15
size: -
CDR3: CATSREVVGLYNEQFF
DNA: TGTGCCACCAGCAGAGAAGTTGTGGGACTCTACAATGAGCAGTTCTTC

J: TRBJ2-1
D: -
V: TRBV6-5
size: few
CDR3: CASSYESYSPDNEQFF
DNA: TGTGCCAGCAGTTACGAATCCTATTCACCCGACAATGAGCAGTTCTTC

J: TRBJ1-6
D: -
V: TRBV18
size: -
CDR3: CASSPLRSNSPLHF
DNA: TGTGCCAGCTCACCTCTGCGTTCTAATTCACCCCTCCACTTT

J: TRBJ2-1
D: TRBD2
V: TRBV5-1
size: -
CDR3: CASSLKAGVYNEQFF
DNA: TGCGCCAGCAGCTTAAAAGCGGGGGTCTACAATGAGCAGTTCTTC

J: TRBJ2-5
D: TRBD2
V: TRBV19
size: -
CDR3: CASSIRPSGEETQYF
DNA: TGTGCCAGTAGTATAAGGCCTAGCGGGGAAGAGACCCAGTACTTC

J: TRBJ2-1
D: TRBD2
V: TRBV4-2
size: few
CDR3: CASSQDGSGGANEQFF
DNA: TGTGCCAGCAGCCAAGATGGCAGCGGGGGGGCCAATGAGCAGTTCTTC

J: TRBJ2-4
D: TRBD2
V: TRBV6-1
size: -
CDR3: CASSEAPGLAGGSLPKNIQYF
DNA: TGTGCCAGCAGTGAAGCCCCTGGACTAGCGGGAGGGTCGTTGCCCAAAAACATTCAGTACTTC

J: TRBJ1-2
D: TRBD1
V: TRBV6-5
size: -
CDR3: CASSLSGQGRRGYTF
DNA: TGTGCCAGCAGTTTATCCGGACAGGGGAGGCGTGGCTACACCTTC

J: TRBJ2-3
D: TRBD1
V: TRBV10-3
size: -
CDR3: CAIRTQTGQGSDTQYF
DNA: TGTGCCATCAGAACACAAACGGGACAGGGCTCAGATACGCAGTATTTT

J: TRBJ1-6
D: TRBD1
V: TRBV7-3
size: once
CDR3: CASSLGDRPNSPLHF
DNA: TGTGCCAGCAGCTTAGGGGACAGGCCTAATTCACCCCTCCACTTT

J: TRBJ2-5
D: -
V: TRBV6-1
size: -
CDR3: CASSEAGGAETQYF
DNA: TGTGCCAGCAGTGAAGCAGGGGGTGCGGAGACCCAGTACTTC

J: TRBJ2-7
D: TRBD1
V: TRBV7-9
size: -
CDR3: CASSLSTGVYEQYF
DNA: TGTGCCAGCAGCTTATCGACAGGGGTCTACGAGCAGTACTTC

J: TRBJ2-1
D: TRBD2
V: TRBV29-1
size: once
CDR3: CSVEDLGRGTYNEQFF
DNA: TGCAGCGTTGAAGATTTGGGGAGGGGAACCTACAATGAGCAGTTCTTC

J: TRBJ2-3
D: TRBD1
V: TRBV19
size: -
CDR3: CASINRGSTDTQYF
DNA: TGTGCCAGTATAAACAGGGGGTCGACAGATACGCAGTATTTT

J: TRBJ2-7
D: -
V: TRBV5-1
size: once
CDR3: CASSFIAGDHEQYF
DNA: TGCGCCAGCAGCTTTATTGCAGGGGACCACGAGCAGTACTTC

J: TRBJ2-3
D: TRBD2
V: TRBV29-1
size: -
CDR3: CSAGREATDTQYF
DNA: TGCAGCGCCGGCCGGGAGGCCACAGATACGCAGTATTTT

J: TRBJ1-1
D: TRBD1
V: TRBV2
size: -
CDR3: CASTDRPNTEAFF
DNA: TGTGCGAGCACGGACAGGCCGAACACTGAAGCTTTCTTT

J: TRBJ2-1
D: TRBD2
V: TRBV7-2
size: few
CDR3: CASSFLAGLYNEQFF
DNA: TGTGCCAGCAGCTTCCTAGCGGGATTATACAATGAGCAGTTCTTC

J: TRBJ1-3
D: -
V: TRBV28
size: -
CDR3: CASIQGVGNTIYF
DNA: TGTGCCAGCATACAGGGAGTTGGAAACACCATATATTTT

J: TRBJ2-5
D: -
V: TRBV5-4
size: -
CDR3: CASSLRQGVIETQYF
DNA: TGTGCCAGCAGCTTGAGGCAAGGGGTTATTGAGACCCAGTACTTC

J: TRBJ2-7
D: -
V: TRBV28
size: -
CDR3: CASRTDYYEQYF
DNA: TGTGCCAGCAGAACTGACTACTACGAGCAGTACTTC

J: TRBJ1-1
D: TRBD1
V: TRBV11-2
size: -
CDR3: CATGQGALLEAFF
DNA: TGTGCCACAGGACAGGGGGCGCTTTTGGAAGCTTTCTTT

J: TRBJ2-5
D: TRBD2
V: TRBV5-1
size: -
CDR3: CASSSGLAGDLRKPETQYF
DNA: TGCGCCAGCAGCTCAGGACTAGCGGGAGACCTACGCAAGCCAGAGACCCAGTACTTC

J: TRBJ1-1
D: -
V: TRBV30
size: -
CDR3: CACGTAEAFF
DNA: TGTGCCTGCGGGACTGCTGAAGCTTTCTTT

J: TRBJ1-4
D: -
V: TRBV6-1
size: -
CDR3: CASSVQGPKLFF
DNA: TGTGCCAGCAGTGTTCAGGGTCCCAAACTGTTTTTT

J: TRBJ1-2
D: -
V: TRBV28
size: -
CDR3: CASSSQGQPNTYGYTF
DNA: TGTGCCAGCAGTTCGCAGGGGCAGCCAAACACCTATGGCTACACCTTC

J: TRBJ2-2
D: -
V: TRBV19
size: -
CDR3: CASRQFWLGLTGELFF
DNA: TGTGCGAGCCGTCAGTTTTGGTTGGGCCTCACCGGGGAGCTGTTTTTT

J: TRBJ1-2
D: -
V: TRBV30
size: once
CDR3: CAWSVAGAPGGGYTF
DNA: TGTGCCTGGAGTGTAGCAGGGGCGCCGGGAGGAGGCTACACCTTC